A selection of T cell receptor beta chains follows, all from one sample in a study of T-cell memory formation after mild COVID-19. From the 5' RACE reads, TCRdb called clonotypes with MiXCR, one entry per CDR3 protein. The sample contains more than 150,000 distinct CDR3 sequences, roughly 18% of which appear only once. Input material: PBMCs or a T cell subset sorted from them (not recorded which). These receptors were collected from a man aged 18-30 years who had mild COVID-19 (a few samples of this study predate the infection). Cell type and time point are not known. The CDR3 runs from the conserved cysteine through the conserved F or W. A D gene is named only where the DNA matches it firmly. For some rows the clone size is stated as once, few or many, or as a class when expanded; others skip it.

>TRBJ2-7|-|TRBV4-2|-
TGTGCCAGCAGGCCCCCTGAGAGAGATTACGAGCAGTACTTC
CASRPPERDYEQYF
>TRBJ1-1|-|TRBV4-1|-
TGCGCCAGCAGCCTCGGACAGCACATGAACACTGAAGCTTTCTTT
CASSLGQHMNTEAFF
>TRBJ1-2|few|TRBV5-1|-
TGCGCCAGCAGCTTGGATGACCTTAACTATGGCTACACCTTC
CASSLDDLNYGYTF
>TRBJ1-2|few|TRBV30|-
TGTGCCTGGAGTGTGGGGGGCTATGGCTACACCTTC
CAWSVGGYGYTF
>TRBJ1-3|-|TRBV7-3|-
TGTGCCAGCAGCTTGGACCTAACCTCTGGAAACACCATATATTTT
CASSLDLTSGNTIYF
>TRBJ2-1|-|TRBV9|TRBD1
TGTGCCAGCAGCGTAGAAACAGGGGTTAATTCGAATGAGCAGTTCTTC
CASSVETGVNSNEQFF
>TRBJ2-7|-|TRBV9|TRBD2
TGTGCCAGCAGCGCCCTTCGGGGGGGAGAGCAGTACTTC
CASSALRGGEQYF
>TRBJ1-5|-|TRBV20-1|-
TGCAGTGCTGCACGACAGGTGGCGGGCCAGCCCCAGCATTTT
CSAARQVAGQPQHF
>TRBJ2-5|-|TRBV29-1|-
TGCAGCGTTGTTAGGTCATCCCAAGAGACCCAGTACTTC
CSVVRSSQETQYF
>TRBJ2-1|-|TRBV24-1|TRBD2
TGTGCCACCAGTGATTACAGCGGGGGGTCCCCCGAGCAGTTCTTC
CATSDYSGGSPEQFF
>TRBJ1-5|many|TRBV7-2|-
TGTGCCAGCAGCTTATTCGCAGTACCTAATCAGCCCCAGCATTTT
CASSLFAVPNQPQHF
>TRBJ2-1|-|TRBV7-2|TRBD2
TGTGCCAGCAAACCGGGACTAGAGTATGGTGAGCAGTTCTTC
CASKPGLEYGEQFF
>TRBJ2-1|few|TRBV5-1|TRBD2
TGCGCCAGCAGCCGCCAAGCTAGCGGGGCAAATAATGAGCAGTTCTTC
CASSRQASGANNEQFF
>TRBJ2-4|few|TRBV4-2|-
TGTGCCAGCAGCCAAGTGATGGGTTCGAACATTCAGTACTTC
CASSQVMGSNIQYF
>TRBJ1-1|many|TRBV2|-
TGTGCCAGCAGGACCTCGGGAACTGAAGCTTTCTTT
CASRTSGTEAFF